The 8 T cell receptor beta chains below all came from one sample that was sequenced in a study of beta chain features in type 1 diabetes. Expressed TCRB transcripts were sequenced because the isolated RNA had all been reverse transcribed beforehand. Repertoires were generated with immunoSEQ multiplex PCR, while TCRdb's copy carries only in-frame clones and drops some. Of tens of thousands of clones listed, about 51% are singletons. Material: Tregs from blood. These receptors all come from a woman aged 18-29 years in good health.

This clone was found a few times. Relative to the germline gene, one junction end is altered; a read error may explain this. The chain links TRBV7-2 to TRBJ2-3; a possible D gene is TRBD1 (5 bases). The CDR3 has 15 residues. In germline, CDR1 is SGHTA, CDR2 FQGNSA. The CDR3 bases are TGTGCCAGCAGCCCCCGTTGGCAGGGCACATATACGCAGTATTTT. Amino acid sequence: CASSPRWQGTYTQYF.

The chain has TRBV29-1 and TRBJ2-1; 8 nucleotides match TRBD1. The CDR3 totals 15 residues. Germline CDR1 reads SQVTM; CDR2 reads ANQGSEA. The V segment lost 7 bases and the J segment 5 bases; nucleotides outside the gene matches: 13. As DNA, the CDR3 is TGCAGCGCTACCCGGACAGGGACAAGAAACAATGAGCAGTTCTTC. Its translation is CSATRTGTRNNEQFF.

The chain joins TRBV7-3 to TRBJ2-5; D is perhaps TRBD1 (6 bases). The ends were cut back, 4 bases at V and 3 bases at J, with 18 bases in the middle. The germline gives CDR1 SGHTA, CDR2 FQGTGA. The CDR3 consists of 16 residues. The CDR3: CASSSPSPGQEETQYF. CDR3 sequence (DNA): TGTGCCAGCAGCTCTCCCTCACCGGGACAAGAAGAGACCCAGTACTTC. Together with reference TRBV7-3 and TRBJ2-5, the CDR3 gives the full variable domain: GAGVSQTPSNKVTEKGKYVELRCDPISGHTALYWYRQSLGQGPEFLIYFQGTGAADDSGLPNDRFFAVRPEGSVSTLKIQRTERGDSAVYLCASSSPSPGQEETQYFGPGTRLLVL.

Written as DNA, the CDR3 is TGCGTAATAGCTTTTGGAGAGACCCAGTACTTC. Its protein is CVIAFGETQYF. V is TRBV20-1 and J is TRBJ2-5; D gene uncertain. The CDR3 is 11 amino acids. Per germline, CDR1 DFQATT and CDR2 SNEGSKA (reference sequence).

This clone was detected once. The V and J genes are TRBV4-2 and TRBJ2-1, with 16 nucleotides matching TRBD2. CDR1 and CDR2 (germline): LGHNA, YNFKEQ. This CDR3 is built from 17 residues. Trimming at V came to 0 bases and at J to 9 bases, leaving 5 bases not matched to a gene. CDR3 region: CASSQDQGTSGRGEQFF. In DNA form, the CDR3 reads TGTGCCAGCAGCCAAGATCAGGGGACTAGCGGGAGGGGTGAGCAGTTCTTC.

This chain links TRBV5-1 with TRBJ2-7; D uncertain. CDR1 SGHRS and CDR2 YFSETQ come from the germline V gene. The V gene lost 7 bases and the J gene lost 5 bases, with 25 bases spanning the gap. CDR3 length equals 16 residues. CDR3 sequence (DNA): TGCGCCAGCCATCCCGGGTATGCGTTCTATTCCCACGAGCAGTACTTC. It translates to CASHPGYAFYSHEQYF.

This sequence joins TRBV4-1 and TRBJ2-7, with a weak D call TRBD2 (6 bases). Germline V gene data show CDR1 as MGHRA and CDR2 as YSYEKL. The V and J ends lost 4 bases and 2 bases respectively, with 15 bases between them. The CDR3 loop spans 15 amino acids. The CDR3 is CASSLRIAEPYEQYF. In nucleotides, the CDR3 is TGCGCCAGCAGCCTAAGAATAGCGGAGCCCTACGAGCAGTACTTC.

The rearrangement joins TRBV7-3 to TRBJ1-6; D might be TRBD1 (5 bases). The CDR3 loop spans 16 amino acids. Trimming left V 3 bases short and J 0 bases short, with 9 bases between. CDR1 is SGHTA and CDR2 is FQGTGA in the germline V gene. The CDR3 reads CASSLGPNSYNSPLHF. The CDR3 bases are TGTGCCAGCAGCTTGGGGCCAAACTCCTATAATTCACCCCTCCACTTT.